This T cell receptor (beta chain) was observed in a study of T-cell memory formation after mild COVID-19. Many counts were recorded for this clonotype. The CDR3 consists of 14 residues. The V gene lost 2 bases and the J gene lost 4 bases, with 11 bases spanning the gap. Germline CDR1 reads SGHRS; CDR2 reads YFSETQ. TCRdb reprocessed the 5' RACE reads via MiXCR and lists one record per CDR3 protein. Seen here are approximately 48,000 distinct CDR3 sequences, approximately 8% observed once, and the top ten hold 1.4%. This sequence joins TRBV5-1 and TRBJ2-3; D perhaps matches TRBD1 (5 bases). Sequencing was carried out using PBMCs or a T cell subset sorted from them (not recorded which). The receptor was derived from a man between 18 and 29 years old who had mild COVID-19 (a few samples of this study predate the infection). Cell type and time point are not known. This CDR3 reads CASSFQGSPDTQYF. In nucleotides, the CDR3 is TGCGCCAGCAGCTTCCAGGGTTCCCCAGATACGCAGTATTTT.